This T cell receptor (beta chain) was obtained from a study of regulatory T cells in long-lasting Graves disease. This clonotype came up many times. Stated time point: newly diagnosed GD, antithyroid drugs for less than 3 months. There was RNA extracted from PBMCs, and the TCR library was made from it. This CDR3 is built from 14 residues. The germline CDR1 and CDR2 sequences are KGHSH and LQKENI. The J segment lost 3 bases and the V segment lost 4 bases, leaving 4 bases of the junction unmatched. CDR3-region Arm-PCR and iRepertoire HTBI primers produced the TCR beta libraries. TCRdb ran MiXCR on the multiplex PCR reads and lists one entry per CDR3 protein. The repertoire holds approximately 460,000 distinct CDR3 sequences, with over 15% as singletons. In addition, the sample was reused for a study of T cells in Graves' hyperthyroidism and ophthalmopathy.

This clonotype was sampled from a woman younger than 45 with Graves disease. Sequencing was performed on peripheral blood mononuclear cells (PBMCs), taken at new diagnosis, from a patient treated with antithyroid drugs. The chain recombines TRBV18 with TRBJ2-5; 8 nucleotides match TRBD2. The CDR3 DNA reads as TGTGCCAGCTCACGGTCACTAGCGGAAGAGACCCAGTACTTC. Translating it yields CASSRSLAEETQYF. The full variable domain, with the rest looked up from reference TRBV18 and TRBJ2-5, is NAGVMQNPRHLVRRRGQEARLRCSPMKGHSHVYWYRQLPEEGLKFMVYLQKENIIDESGMPKERFSAEFPKEGPSILRIQQVVRGDSAAYFCASSRSLAEETQYFGPGTRLLVL.